This T cell receptor (beta chain) was recovered during a study of patients and donors after allogeneic stem cell transplantation. This clonotype was observed many times. The CDR3 is 17 residues long. The germline V gene encodes CDR1 SGHRS and CDR2 YFSETQ. The V gene lost 0 bases and the J gene lost 5 bases, with 20 bases spanning the gap. TCRdb reprocessed the RT-PCR reads with MiXCR, giving one entry per CDR3 protein. This table has 57,000 or so distinct CDR3 sequences, approximately 12% appearing once. Sequenced: blood, either unsorted or a sorted T cell fraction (not recorded which). The TCR sequence derives from a human donor who was either an allogeneic HSCT recipient or a stem cell or donor lymphocyte infusion donor (not recorded which). It is not recorded whose cells these are; they may come from a transplant donor. The rearrangement uses TRBV5-1 and TRBJ2-5; maybe TRBD1 (5 bases). As DNA, the CDR3 is TGCGCCAGCAGCTTGGCCGATGGGGCTGCCTTATGGGAGACCCAGTACTTC. This encodes CASSLADGAALWETQYF.